The 9 T cell receptor beta chains given below trace back to one sample, sequenced in a study of cytomegalovirus exposure and HLA in healthy donors. The PCR used 60 Vbeta and 13 Jbeta primers. This table comes from immunoSEQ multiplex PCR, and its TCRdb copy is limited to in-frame clones, with some not included. Of over 150,000 clones listed, 85% are singletons. The sample was PBMCs. Receptors were obtained from a boy between 2 and 10 years old in good health and CMV-seronegative.

V is TRBV19 and J is TRBJ2-1; D may be TRBD2 (6 bases). CDR1 and CDR2 (germline): LNHDA, SQIVND (reference sequence). This CDR3 has 14 residues. V shed 2 bases and J shed 6 bases, with 11 bases lying between them. The CDR3 region has the DNA TGTGCCAGTAGTATAATAGGGGAGGTCAATGAGCAGTTCTTC. Protein sequence: CASSIIGEVNEQFF.

The V gene is TRBV7-8, the J gene TRBJ1-1, with D unresolved. The CDR3 covers 14 residues. V was pared by 6 bases and J by 5 bases, with 16 bases between. Germline V CDR1 and CDR2: SGHVS, FQNEAQ. The CDR3 sequence: CASSHDGLGTEAFF. The CDR3 nucleotides read TGTGCCAGCAGTCACGACGGACTGGGTACTGAAGCTTTCTTT.

Here the CDR3 DNA reads TGCGCCAGCAGCCAAGGTGAAGGGGGTAATGAAAAACTGTTTTTT. Its protein is CASSQGEGGNEKLFF. The chain couples TRBV4-1 to TRBJ1-4, with a tentative D call TRBD1 (6 bases). The CDR3 is made up of 15 amino acids. V lost 1 base to trimming and J lost 4 bases, with 10 bases between them. From germline, CDR1 is MGHRA and CDR2 YSYEKL.

V and J are TRBV4-1 and TRBJ1-3; D not resolved. The CDR3 loop spans 17 amino acids. Germline V gives CDR1 MGHRA, CDR2 YSYEKL. The V end lost 1 base, the J end lost 3 bases, and 16 bases lay between the germline ends. The chain's CDR3 is CASSQVGREGGGNTIYF. The CDR3 region has the DNA TGCGCCAGCAGCCAAGTCGGGCGGGAAGGCGGTGGAAACACCATATATTTT.

This chain connects TRBV19 to TRBJ1-1; D perhaps matches TRBD1 (6 bases). The V end was cut by 6 bases, the J end by 8 bases, with 22 bases between. This CDR3 spans 15 amino acids. Germline-derived CDR1 and CDR2 are LNHDA and SQIVND (reference sequence). The CDR3 region is CASSPRSSGVGEAFF. As DNA, the CDR3 is TGTGCCAGTAGCCCTCGGTCATCAGGGGTAGGAGAAGCTTTCTTT.

CDR3 bases: TGCGCCAGCAGCCCGACGACAGGGGGTGCAGAGACCCAGTACTTC. Amino acid sequence: CASSPTTGGAETQYF. The chain has TRBV5-1 and TRBJ2-5; 9 bases align to TRBD1. After removal of 4 bases from V and 4 bases from J, the junction contained 8 bases not matched to a gene. The V gene's germline CDR1 is SGHRS and CDR2 YFSETQ. The CDR3 runs to 15 residues.

V and J are TRBV10-2 and TRBJ1-5; 8 nucleotides agree with TRBD1. CDR1 WSHSY and CDR2 SAAADI come from the germline V gene. This CDR3 is built from 15 residues. V was pared by 2 bases and J by 2 bases, with 2 bases of the junction left unmatched. The CDR3 here is CASSEGQGRNQPQHF. DNA of the CDR3: TGCGCCAGCAGTGAGGGACAGGGACGCAATCAGCCCCAGCATTTT.

The chain employs TRBV27 and TRBJ2-7, with 7 bases fitting TRBD1. Germline values: CDR1 MNHEY, CDR2 SMNVEV (reference sequence). The V and J ends lost 5 bases and 0 bases, in that order; junction bases with no gene match: 4. The CDR3 runs 14 residues. The CDR3 loop is CASSARGSSYEQYF. The CDR3 region has the DNA TGTGCCAGCAGTGCCAGGGGGAGCTCCTACGAGCAGTACTTC.

The J gene is TRBJ1-1, the V gene TRBV28; TRBD1 might be the D (5 bases). The CDR3 is made up of 14 amino acids. V lost 3 bases, J lost 4 bases, and 12 bases lay in between. Germline V gives CDR1 MDHEN, CDR2 SYDVKM. The CDR3 sequence: CASSLQGRGTEAFF. CDR3 DNA sequence: TGTGCCAGCAGTTTGCAGGGTCGCGGCACTGAAGCTTTCTTT. Using reference TRBV28 and TRBJ1-1 for the parts outside the CDR3, the full variable domain is DVKVTQSSRYLVKRTGEKVFLECVQDMDHENMFWYRQDPGLGLRLIYFSYDVKMKEKGDIPEGYSVSREKKERFSLILESASTNQTSMYLCASSLQGRGTEAFFGQGTRLTVV.